This T cell receptor (beta chain) was sequenced during a study of blood T cells in healthy people across ages. A J-beta primer mix and a sample-barcoded 5' primer were used in a second PCR of roughly 6 to 12 cycles. TCRdb processed the 5' RACE reads anew with MiXCR; each CDR3 protein has one entry. The repertoire holds around 1,500,000 distinct CDR3 sequences, with 40% to 50% as singletons. The CDR3 has 13 residues. Trimming cost V 4 bases and J 13 bases, with 20 bases left between them. Germline CDR1 is SGDLS and CDR2 is YYNGEE. The clonotype was recovered from a woman under 30 in good health. Sequences were obtained from blood. The chain carries TRBV9 and TRBJ2-5; tentatively, D is TRBD2 (6 bases). The CDR3 is CASSSTSGRRVYF. In nucleotides, the CDR3 is TGTGCCAGCAGCTCCACGTCGGGGCGGAGGGTGTACTTC.